Listed below are T cell receptor beta chains from one sample, sequenced in a study of T cell responses to AZD1222 COVID-19 vaccine. Data came from immunoSEQ multiplex PCR; TCRdb stores just in-frame clones and leaves some out. The sample lists approximately 100,000 clones; roughly 86% were seen once. Sequenced here: peripheral blood, sampled 28 days after the second AZD1222 dose. The receptors originated from an adult who received the AZD1222 COVID-19 vaccine. Each CDR3 is given without its conserved first and last residue.

V,J,CDR3
TRBV6-2/TRBV6-3,TRBJ1-1,ASSSMNTEAF
TRBV4-2,TRBJ2-5,ASSQEVWETQY
TRBV6-5,TRBJ1-1,ASSRGTLNTEAF
TRBV24-1,TRBJ2-5,ATQGSLKGVQETQY
TRBV27,TRBJ1-2,ASSHSPLGGGYGYT
TRBV6-1,TRBJ1-1,ASSDRGRNTEAF
TRBV6-5,TRBJ2-7,ASSQTSGFSYEQY
TRBV10-1,TRBJ1-4,ASSVLTQEKLF
TRBV18,TRBJ1-2,ASSPPAGYGYT
TRBV28,TRBJ2-7,ASSFVGQGDHEQY
TRBV28,TRBJ2-7,ASSFLGGRGSREQY
TRBV19,TRBJ1-1,ASKQGDTEAF
TRBV16,TRBJ1-5,ASQKGDQPQH
TRBV27,TRBJ1-3,ASSSGLGGSGNTIY
TRBV19,TRBJ2-3,ASRPGTGLIDTQY
TRBV7-9,TRBJ1-2,ASSLDLGTGDGYT
TRBV14,TRBJ1-2,ASSQDLGAYGYT
TRBV6-4,TRBJ2-1,ASSDSPDSYNEQF
TRBV19,TRBJ1-1,ASGDYREAF
TRBV7-9,TRBJ1-1,ASSPGTGINTEAF
TRBV7-8,TRBJ2-5,ASSLERGGGETQY
TRBV9,TRBJ2-1,ASSVGPLGLGEQF
TRBV7-6,TRBJ2-2,ASSLLVGTGTGELF
TRBV6-5,TRBJ2-1,ASSFQGTRDNEQF
TRBV20-1,TRBJ2-1,SARGNNEQF
TRBV5-1,TRBJ1-2,ASSLLSGQGLGGT
TRBV11-2,TRBJ2-3,ASSFSFADTQY
TRBV7-8,TRBJ1-2,ASSKVERYGYT
TRBV6-2/TRBV6-3,TRBJ2-3,ASSPGQSTTDTQY
TRBV5-1,TRBJ1-2,ASSLGGYGYT
TRBV30,TRBJ1-4,AIKGEGRKNCF
TRBV5-1,TRBJ1-1,ASSLVIRTGKADTEAF
TRBV4-3,TRBJ2-3,ASGGGGSSTDTQY
TRBV28,TRBJ1-1,ASSFDRDAEAF
TRBV18,TRBJ2-7,ASSPLSGTVEQY
TRBV11-3,TRBJ2-2,ASSHDGAATGELF
TRBV7-2,TRBJ2-1,ASSLAVADYEQF
TRBV11-2,TRBJ2-1,ASSLGAGTEQF
TRBV10-3,TRBJ2-1,AISEVSGGKNEQF
TRBV4-2,TRBJ1-1,ASSQGKGTEAF
TRBV2,TRBJ2-5,ASGGTGETQY
TRBV27,TRBJ1-5,ASSLRNRGCGNQPQH
TRBV29-1,TRBJ2-3,SVDLISTDTQY
TRBV30,TRBJ1-1,AWSVLSEAF
TRBV20-1,TRBJ2-7,SASGAPYEQY
TRBV5-1,TRBJ2-2,ASSYGSGANTGELF
TRBV4-3,TRBJ2-2,ASSQTIGANTGELF